The sequence of this T cell receptor (beta chain) was determined in a study of T cell repertoires in cytomegalovirus infection (dated by TCRdb to the late 2010s). Background on the whole study: Recently identified HLA-C-restricted CMV epitopes, whose presentation resists viral immunomodulation, were targeted by peptide stimulations together with well-studied HLA-B-restricted epitopes. Donor HLA type was relevant to the analysis, as public TCR beta signatures indicated carriage of CMV infection together with the matching HLA type. Broad study findings and their caveats: The ex vivo response was dominated by HLA-C-restricted CMV-specific TCR beta clonotypes, and the single most frequent clonotype in two of eight donors was supplied by these HLA-C-restricted clonotypes. Carriers of CMV infection plus the relevant HLA type were discriminated by the cumulative frequency of public TCR beta family members in the study cohort and in an independent 352-donor cohort.

Sample treatment or condition, as interpreted from the label and publication: in vitro stimulation with specific CMV peptide epitopes to enrich CMV-specific T cells. A remark on this clonotype: The antigen this receptor binds is unknown. No base qualities exist here, and no much larger clone lies one base off it.

Data came from an Illumina HiSeq 1500. TCRdb reprocessing: public reads trimmed at Q25 with fastp, clones called with MiXCR, in-frame beta chains kept. Rows matching on CDR3 protein sequence are summarized as one entry with the most common DNA and genes. Present in this sample are roughly 570,000 distinct CDR3 sequences, over 35% of which were seen just once. Of the sample, 40% to 60% is held by the ten largest clones. From the germline V gene, CDR1 is SGHVS and CDR2 is FNYEAQ. V and J are trimmed by 2 bases and 7 bases, and the gene matches miss 11 bases of the junction. Including the terminal cysteine and phenylalanine, the CDR3 comprises 16 residues. CDR3 DNA only is kept here, 48 bases in frame from base 1.

This receptor chain uses TRBV7-6 and TRBJ2-1, with 7 junctional bases fitting TRBD2. The sequence derives from a human donor in good health (CMV status not recorded). Some clones in this sample may be carry-over from other donors' samples. Sequenced here: cultured PBMCs, sampled from culture after CMV antigen stimulation. CDR3 reads: CASSLFAGESRNEQFF. The DNA sequence follows: TGTGCCAGCAGCTTATTCGCGGGAGAATCGAGGAATGAGCAGTTCTTC.